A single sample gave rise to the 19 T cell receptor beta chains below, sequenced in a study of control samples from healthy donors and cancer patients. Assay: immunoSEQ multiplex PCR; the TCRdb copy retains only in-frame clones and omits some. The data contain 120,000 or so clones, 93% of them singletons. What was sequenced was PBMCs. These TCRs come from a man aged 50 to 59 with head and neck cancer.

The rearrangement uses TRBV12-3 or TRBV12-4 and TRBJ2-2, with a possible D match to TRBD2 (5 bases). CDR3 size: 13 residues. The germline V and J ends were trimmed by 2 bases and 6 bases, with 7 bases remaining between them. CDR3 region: CASSLTRAGELFF. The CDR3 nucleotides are TGTGCCAGCAGTTTAACTAGAGCCGGGGAGCTGTTTTTT.

The CDR3 DNA follows: TGTGCCAGCAGTGAAGCGCAGGGGACAGGAAACGGCTACACCTTC. Encoded protein: CASSEAQGTGNGYTF. The chain has TRBV2 and TRBJ1-2; 8 bases are shared with TRBD1. Germline-derived CDR1 and CDR2 are SNHLY and FYNNEI. V lost 0 bases and J lost 8; bases outside the gene matches: 8. The CDR3 length is 15 residues.

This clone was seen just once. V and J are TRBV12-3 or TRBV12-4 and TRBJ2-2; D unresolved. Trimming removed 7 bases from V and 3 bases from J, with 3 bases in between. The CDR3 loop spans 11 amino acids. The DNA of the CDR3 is TGTGCCAGCACTTACACCGGGGAGCTGTTTTTT. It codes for CASTYTGELFF.

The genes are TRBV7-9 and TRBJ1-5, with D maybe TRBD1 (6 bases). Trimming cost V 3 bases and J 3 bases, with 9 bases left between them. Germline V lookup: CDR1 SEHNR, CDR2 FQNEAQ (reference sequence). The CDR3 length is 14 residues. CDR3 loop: CASSLTGLNQPQHF. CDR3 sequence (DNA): TGTGCCAGCAGCTTGACAGGCCTCAATCAGCCCCAGCATTTT.

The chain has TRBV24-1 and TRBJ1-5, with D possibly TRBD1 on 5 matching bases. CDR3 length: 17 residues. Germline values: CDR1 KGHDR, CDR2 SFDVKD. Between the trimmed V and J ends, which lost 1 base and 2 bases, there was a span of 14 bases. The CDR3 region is CATSDLWGGGGNQPQHF. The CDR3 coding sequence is TGTGCCACCAGTGATTTATGGGGGGGTGGTGGCAATCAGCCCCAGCATTTT.

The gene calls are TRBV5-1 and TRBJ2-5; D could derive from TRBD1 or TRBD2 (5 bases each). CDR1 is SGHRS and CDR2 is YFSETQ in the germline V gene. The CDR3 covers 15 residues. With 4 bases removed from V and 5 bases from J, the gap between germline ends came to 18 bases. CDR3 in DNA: TGCGCCAGCAGCCCGGGACCCCAAGTCGGGGAGACCCAGTACTTC. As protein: CASSPGPQVGETQYF. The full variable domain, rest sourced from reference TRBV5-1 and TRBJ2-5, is KAGVTQTPRYLIKTRGQQVTLSCSPISGHRSVSWYQQTPGQGLQFLFEYFSETQRNKGNFPGRFSGRQFSNSRSEMNVSTLELGDSALYLCASSPGPQVGETQYFGPGTRLLVL.

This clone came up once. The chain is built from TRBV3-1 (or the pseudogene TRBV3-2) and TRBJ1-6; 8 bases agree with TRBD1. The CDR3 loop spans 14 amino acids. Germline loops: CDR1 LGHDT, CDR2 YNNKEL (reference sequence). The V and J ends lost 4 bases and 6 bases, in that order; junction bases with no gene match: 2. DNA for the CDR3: TGTGCCAGCAGCCCTGGACAGGGTAATTCACCCCTCCACTTT. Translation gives CASSPGQGNSPLHF.

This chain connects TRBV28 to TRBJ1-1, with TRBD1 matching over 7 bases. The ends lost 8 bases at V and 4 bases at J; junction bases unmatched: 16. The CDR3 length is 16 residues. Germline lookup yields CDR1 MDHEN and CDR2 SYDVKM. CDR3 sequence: CASPSRSETGITEAFF. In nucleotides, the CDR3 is TGTGCCAGCCCCTCCCGTTCCGAGACAGGGATCACTGAAGCTTTCTTT.

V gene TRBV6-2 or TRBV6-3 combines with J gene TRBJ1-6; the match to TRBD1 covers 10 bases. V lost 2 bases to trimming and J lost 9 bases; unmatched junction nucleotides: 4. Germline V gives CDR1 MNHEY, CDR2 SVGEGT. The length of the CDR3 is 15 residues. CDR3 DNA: TGTGCCAGCAGTTACAGACAGGGGGCCTCTTCACCCCTCCACTTT. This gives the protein CASSYRQGASSPLHF.

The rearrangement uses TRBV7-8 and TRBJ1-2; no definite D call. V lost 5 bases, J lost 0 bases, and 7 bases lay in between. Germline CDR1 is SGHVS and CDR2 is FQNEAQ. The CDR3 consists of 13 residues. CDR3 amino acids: CASSRTPNYGYTF. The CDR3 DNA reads TGTGCCAGCAGCCGAACACCTAACTATGGCTACACCTTC.

CDR3 nucleotides: TGTGCCACCGCTGGAGGGGTAGGTACTGAAGCTTTCTTT. This encodes CATAGGVGTEAFF. The chain has TRBV18 and TRBJ1-1, with D tentatively TRBD1 (5 bases). V lost 10 bases and J 5 bases, leaving 17 bases between the germline ends. The CDR3 spans 13 residues. Germline loops: CDR1 KGHSH, CDR2 LQKENI.

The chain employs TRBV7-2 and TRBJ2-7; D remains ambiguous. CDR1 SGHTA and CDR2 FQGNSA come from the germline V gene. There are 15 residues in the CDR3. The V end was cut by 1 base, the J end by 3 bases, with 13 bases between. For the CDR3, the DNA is TGTGCCAGCAGCTTAGGGGCTACCGCCAGCTACGAGCAGTACTTC. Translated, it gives CASSLGATASYEQYF.

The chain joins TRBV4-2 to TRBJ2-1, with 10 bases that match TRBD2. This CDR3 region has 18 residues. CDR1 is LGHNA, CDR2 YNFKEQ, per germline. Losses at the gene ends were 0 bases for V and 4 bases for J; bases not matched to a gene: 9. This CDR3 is CASSQDPQRGGLYNEQFF. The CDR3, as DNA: TGTGCCAGCAGCCAAGACCCCCAGCGGGGGGGCCTTTACAATGAGCAGTTCTTC.

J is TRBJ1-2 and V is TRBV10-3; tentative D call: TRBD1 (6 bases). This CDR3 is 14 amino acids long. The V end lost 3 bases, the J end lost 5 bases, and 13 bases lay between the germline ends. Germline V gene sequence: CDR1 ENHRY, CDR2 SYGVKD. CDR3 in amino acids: CAISERTERYGYTF. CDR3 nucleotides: TGTGCCATCAGTGAACGGACAGAACGTTATGGCTACACCTTC.

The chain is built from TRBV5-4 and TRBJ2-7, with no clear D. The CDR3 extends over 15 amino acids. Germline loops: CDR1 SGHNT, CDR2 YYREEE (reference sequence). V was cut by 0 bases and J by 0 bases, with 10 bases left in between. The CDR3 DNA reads TGTGCCAGCAGCTTGGCGCTAGGGTCCTCCTACGAGCAGTACTTC. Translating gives CASSLALGSSYEQYF.

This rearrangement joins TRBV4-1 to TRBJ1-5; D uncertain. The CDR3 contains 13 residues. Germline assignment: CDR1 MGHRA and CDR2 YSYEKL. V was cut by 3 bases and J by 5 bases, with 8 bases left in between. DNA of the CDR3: TGCGCCAGCAGCCAGTGGGAACATCAGCCCCAGCATTTT. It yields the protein CASSQWEHQPQHF.

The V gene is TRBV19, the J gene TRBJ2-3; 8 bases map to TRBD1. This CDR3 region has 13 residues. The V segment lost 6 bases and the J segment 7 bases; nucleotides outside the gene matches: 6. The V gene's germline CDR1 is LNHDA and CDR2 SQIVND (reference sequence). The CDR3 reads CASRQGGPNTQYF. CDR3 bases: TGTGCCAGTAGACAGGGGGGCCCAAATACGCAGTATTTT.

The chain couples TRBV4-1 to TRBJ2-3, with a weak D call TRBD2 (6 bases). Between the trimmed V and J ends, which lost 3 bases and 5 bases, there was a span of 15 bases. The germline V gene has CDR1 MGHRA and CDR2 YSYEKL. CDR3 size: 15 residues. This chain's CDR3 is CASSQGDLQLDTQYF. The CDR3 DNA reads TGCGCCAGCAGCCAGGGGGACTTGCAGTTAGATACGCAGTATTTT.

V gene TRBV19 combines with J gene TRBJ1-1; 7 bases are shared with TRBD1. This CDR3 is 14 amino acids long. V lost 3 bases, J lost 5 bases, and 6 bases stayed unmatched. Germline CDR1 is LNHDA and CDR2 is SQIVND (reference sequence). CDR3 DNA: TGTGCCAGTAGTATCGACAGGGATAGGACTGAAGCTTTCTTT. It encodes CASSIDRDRTEAFF. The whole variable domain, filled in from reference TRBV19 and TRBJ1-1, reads DGGITQSPKYLFRKEGQNVTLSCEQNLNHDAMYWYRQDPGQGLRLIYYSQIVNDFQKGDIAEGYSVSREKKESFPLTVTSAQKNPTAFYLCASSIDRDRTEAFFGQGTRLTVV.